These 12 T cell receptor beta chains originate from one sample sequenced in a study of shared clonotypes between healthy human individuals. This table comes from immunoSEQ multiplex PCR, and its TCRdb copy is limited to in-frame clones, with some not included. The table includes more than 150,000 clones, approximately 95% detected once. The sequenced sample was naive CD4+ T cells sorted from blood. Subset defined: CD45RA+ positively selected. Source of these receptors: a woman younger than 45 in good health.

The CDR3 loop reads CASSQNRDSSLEQYF. The CDR3 bases are TGTGCCAGCAGTCAAAACCGGGACTCCTCGCTCGAGCAGTACTTC. The rearrangement uses TRBV6-5 and TRBJ2-7; a weak D match, TRBD2 (6 bases). Between the trimmed V and J ends, which lost 5 bases and 6 bases, there was a span of 20 bases. This CDR3 contains 15 residues. From germline, CDR1 is MNHEY and CDR2 SVGAGI.

The chain couples TRBV28 to TRBJ1-2, with D unresolved. Trimming removed 2 bases at V and 5 bases at J, with 18 bases between. From germline, CDR1 is MDHEN and CDR2 SYDVKM. The CDR3 is 16 residues long. As DNA, the CDR3 is TGTGCCAGCAGTTTAGCCTCCAGGATGAGGATGTATGGCTACACCTTC. Translation: CASSLASRMRMYGYTF.

The genes are TRBV19 and TRBJ1-5; 7 bases agree with TRBD1. Unmatched junction bases numbered 19, after V lost 5 bases and J lost 3 bases. This CDR3 region has 19 residues. CDR1 is LNHDA and CDR2 is SQIVND in the germline V gene (reference sequence). The CDR3 is CASSPRGGDRVSANQPQHF. In DNA form, the CDR3 reads TGTGCCAGTAGTCCTCGGGGGGGCGACAGGGTAAGTGCCAATCAGCCCCAGCATTTT.

This clone was seen a single time. CDR3: CASNSGRIYEQYF. DNA for the CDR3: TGTGCCAGCAACAGCGGGAGGATCTACGAGCAGTACTTC. V usage is TRBV28 and J usage is TRBJ2-5; TRBD2 agrees at 9 bases. The J call may be in error: the DNA end matches TRBJ2-7 better. Germline V gives CDR1 MDHEN, CDR2 SYDVKM. The CDR3 is 13 residues long.

V and J are TRBV7-9 and TRBJ1-3, with D unresolved. Germline V gene lookup returns CDR1 SEHNR and CDR2 FQNEAQ (reference sequence). The CDR3 has 14 amino acids. Trimming pared 6 bases from V and 0 bases from J, leaving 9 bases between. The CDR3 coding sequence is TGTGCCAGCAGGGAATGGGGCTCTGGAAACACCATATATTTT. Protein sequence: CASREWGSGNTIYF.

The chain combines TRBV19 with TRBJ1-1; no firm D call. V was trimmed by 3 bases and J by 6 bases, leaving 8 bases between them. The CDR3 is 12 residues long. Germline V lookup: CDR1 LNHDA, CDR2 SQIVND (reference sequence). The CDR3 DNA follows: TGTGCCAGTAGTATCTCGGTCTCTGAAGCTTTCTTT. The encoded protein is CASSISVSEAFF. The variable domain in full, completed from reference TRBV19 and TRBJ1-1, reads DGGITQSPKYLFRKEGQNVTLSCEQNLNHDAMYWYRQDPGQGLRLIYYSQIVNDFQKGDIAEGYSVSREKKESFPLTVTSAQKNPTAFYLCASSISVSEAFFGQGTRLTVV.

The chain carries TRBV5-8 and TRBJ2-2; D possibly corresponds to TRBD2 (6 bases). The CDR3 consists of 15 residues. From germline, CDR1 is SGHTS and CDR2 YDEGEE. Trimming stripped 2 bases from V and 1 base from J, with 9 bases between. CDR3 in DNA: TGTGCCAGCAGCTTTTGGAGGGGGAACACCGGGGAGCTGTTTTTT. Amino acids: CASSFWRGNTGELFF.

V gene TRBV15 combines with J gene TRBJ1-1; no definite D call. Trimming stripped 6 bases from V and 0 bases from J, with 5 bases between. The CDR3 is 12 residues long. The germline CDR1 and CDR2 sequences are LNHNV and YYDKDF (reference sequence). As DNA, the CDR3 is TGTGCCACCAGGTCCCTGAACACTGAAGCTTTCTTT. It codes for CATRSLNTEAFF.

V gene TRBV5-1 combines with J gene TRBJ1-2, with 8 bases aligning to TRBD1. J gave up 2 bases and V 5 bases, and 5 bases lay outside the gene matches. The CDR3 has 14 residues. The germline gives CDR1 SGHRS, CDR2 YFSETQ. The CDR3 loop reads CASSPGTGNYGYTF. CDR3 bases: TGCGCCAGCAGTCCCGGGACAGGAAACTATGGCTACACCTTC.

The chain joins TRBV28 to TRBJ2-5, with 10 bases lining up with TRBD1. CDR1 is MDHEN, CDR2 SYDVKM, per germline. There are 16 residues in the CDR3. J lost 1 base, V lost 5 bases, and 7 bases had no gene match. CDR3 DNA sequence: TGTGCCAGCAGTCTCGGGACAGGGGATCTCCAAGAGACCCAGTACTTC. Translating it yields CASSLGTGDLQETQYF.

The rearrangement links TRBV13 to TRBJ2-5, with 8 bases fitting TRBD2. The end of the DNA is better explained by TRBJ2-7, so the J call may be wrong. This CDR3 region has 15 residues. Germline values: CDR1 PRHDT, CDR2 FYEKMQ (reference sequence). The CDR3 DNA reads TGTGCCAGCAGTCCTGGAGCGGGAGTAGTCTACGAGCAGTACTTC. Protein product: CASSPGAGVVYEQYF.

The rearrangement joins TRBV5-1 to TRBJ2-7; D not certain. The CDR3 contains 15 residues. V gave up 4 bases and J gave up 2 bases, with 16 bases separating them. Germline V gives CDR1 SGHRS, CDR2 YFSETQ. The CDR3 DNA follows: TGCGCCAGCAGCACCAGAGCAGGCAGTACCTACGAGCAGTACTTC. This gives the protein CASSTRAGSTYEQYF.